A single sample gave rise to the 29 T cell receptor beta chains below, sequenced in a study of early T cells in non-severe SARS-CoV-2 infection. TCRdb used MiXCR to reprocess the 5' RACE reads, holding one entry per CDR3 protein. The profile shows some 30,000 distinct CDR3 sequences, roughly 4.3% of them singletons. Sequencing input: whole blood. The source of these receptors is an adult who was a healthcare worker with PCR-confirmed SARS-CoV-2 infection or an uninfected control (not recorded which).

This clonotype was found many times. The CDR3 reads CASTASGYTGELFF. The CDR3, as DNA: TGCGCCAGCACGGCTAGCGGGTACACCGGGGAGCTGTTTTTT. This chain links TRBV5-1 with TRBJ2-2, with TRBD2 matching over 8 bases. CDR1 and CDR2 (germline): SGHRS, YFSETQ. The CDR3 spans 14 residues. The V gene end was trimmed by 6 bases and the J gene end by 3 bases; junction bases not matched to a gene: 4.

This clonotype was counted a few times. V and J are TRBV11-3 and TRBJ2-7; a weak D match, TRBD2 (5 bases). Trimming took off 2 bases at V and 4 bases at J, with 12 bases between the two ends. This CDR3 region has 14 residues. In germline, CDR1 is SGHNT, CDR2 YENEEA. The CDR3 DNA sequence: TGTGCCAGCAGCTTAAACGCAGCGGATTACGAGCAGTACTTC. Translating gives CASSLNAADYEQYF.

The table lists this clonotype with many counts. The chain couples TRBV10-3 to TRBJ2-2; the D is unclear. CDR1 and CDR2 from the germline V gene are ENHRY and SYGVKD. The CDR3 runs to 15 residues. V lost 10 bases to trimming and J lost 0 bases, with 15 bases between them. CDR3 sequence (DNA): TGTGCCACCCTGTGGGTGGGAACGAACACCGGGGAGCTGTTTTTT. Its translation: CATLWVGTNTGELFF.

In its sample, this clonotype was seen many times. The V and J genes are TRBV12-3 or TRBV12-4 and TRBJ1-1, with a tentative D call TRBD1 (5 bases). This CDR3 has 14 amino acids. V lost 2 bases and J 2 bases, leaving 9 bases between the germline ends. The CDR3 sequence is CASSLRGGNTEAFF. The CDR3 bases are TGTGCCAGCAGTTTAAGGGGCGGCAACACTGAAGCTTTCTTT.

J is TRBJ1-3 and V is TRBV14; D not resolved. Germline-derived CDR1 and CDR2 are SGHDN and FVKESK. The V gene lost 6 bases and the J gene lost 2 bases, with 8 bases spanning the gap. The CDR3 loop spans 13 amino acids. This CDR3 reads CASSMVPGNTIYF. CDR3 bases: TGTGCCAGCAGTATGGTTCCTGGAAACACCATATATTTT.

This clonotype came up many times. CDR3 residues: CASSVDVTDEQFF. CDR3 sequence (DNA): TGTGCCAGCAGCGTTGACGTTACCGATGAGCAGTTCTTC. The V and J genes are TRBV9 and TRBJ2-1; D is ambiguous. V lost 2 bases, J lost 8 bases, and 11 bases lay in between. Germline V gives CDR1 SGDLS, CDR2 YYNGEE. The CDR3 consists of 13 residues.

The chain joins TRBV6-2 or TRBV6-3 to TRBJ2-2, with 10 positions matching TRBD1. Trimming removed 8 bases from V and 5 bases from J; junction bases left unmatched: 8. The CDR3 extends over 15 amino acids. Germline V gives CDR1 MNHEY, CDR2 SVGEGT. In DNA, the CDR3 is TGTGCCAGCCGACCCGGGACAGGGGATACCGGGGAGCTGTTTTTT. Translation gives CASRPGTGDTGELFF.

This clonotype showed up many times. Relative to the germline gene, one junction end is altered; a read error may explain this. The rearrangement links TRBV9 to TRBJ2-6; D is uncertain. The V gene's germline CDR1 is SGDLS and CDR2 YYNGEE. The length of the CDR3 is 15 residues. This chain's CDR3 is CASADIISGSNVLTF. CDR3 DNA sequence: TGTGCCAGCGCCGACATCATCTCTGGGTCCAACGTCCTGACTTTC.

The table lists this clonotype with many counts. The rearrangement joins TRBV6-2 or TRBV6-3 to TRBJ2-3; 7 nucleotides match TRBD2. The CDR3 is 16 amino acids. J was trimmed by 2 bases and V by 6 bases; bases with no gene match: 11. From germline, CDR1 is MNHEY and CDR2 SVGEGT. As DNA, the CDR3 is TGTGCCAGCAGGAATCGCGGGGGACGATCCACAGATACGCAGTATTTT. Translation gives CASRNRGGRSTDTQYF.

This clonotype was observed at least ten times. The chain combines TRBV7-3 with TRBJ2-2; possibly TRBD2 for D (7 bases). Germline values: CDR1 SGHTA, CDR2 FQGTGA. The CDR3 has 16 amino acids. V was clipped by 5 bases and J by 0 bases, with 13 bases between them. The CDR3 here is CASSPRGGSNTGELFF. CDR3 nucleotides: TGTGCCAGCAGCCCCCGCGGGGGCTCGAACACCGGGGAGCTGTTTTTT.

This chain uses TRBV6-6 with TRBJ1-1; D gene unclear. Trimming left V 5 bases short and J 1 base short, with 14 bases between. Germline loops: CDR1 MNHNY, CDR2 SVGAGI (reference sequence). The CDR3 length is 15 residues. CDR3 residues: CASSSILIRNTEAFF. CDR3 sequence (DNA): TGTGCCAGCAGTAGCATTCTAATCAGGAACACTGAAGCTTTCTTT.

This clonotype was observed at least ten times. The chain is built from TRBV7-9 and TRBJ2-6; D may be TRBD1 (6 bases). This CDR3 contains 14 residues. The V and J ends lost 7 bases and 1 base respectively, with 8 bases between them. Looked up from germline, CDR1 is SEHNR and CDR2 is FQNEAQ (reference sequence). CDR3 sequence: CASNDRSGANVLTF. CDR3 in DNA: TGTGCCAGCAACGACAGGTCTGGGGCCAACGTCCTGACTTTC.

This clonotype was observed at least ten times. The chain joins TRBV12-3 or TRBV12-4 to TRBJ2-3; 8 bases agree with TRBD1. With V trimmed by 5 bases and J by 4 bases, 2 bases remained unmatched. This CDR3 is built from 13 residues. CDR3 DNA sequence: TGTGCCAGCAGTAACAGGGGGGCAGATACGCAGTATTTT. It encodes CASSNRGADTQYF.

This chain links TRBV20-1 with TRBJ2-1; D is ambiguous. Trimming removed 3 bases from V and 4 bases from J, with 25 bases in between. This CDR3 has 18 residues. Germline values: CDR1 DFQATT, CDR2 SNEGSKA (reference sequence). The DNA for the CDR3 is TGCAGTGCTAGTCTGTTTGGGGTGGCTAGTCGTAGATACAATGAGCAGTTCTTC. As protein: CSASLFGVASRRYNEQFF.

The chain recombines TRBV2 with TRBJ2-7; D might be TRBD2 (5 bases). Germline CDR1 and CDR2: SNHLY and FYNNEI. This CDR3 has 13 amino acids. Trimming shortened V by 3 bases and J by 4 bases, and 10 bases separated the two germline ends. The CDR3 sequence: CASSEDSTYEQYF. CDR3 DNA: TGTGCCAGCAGTGAGGACTCAACGTACGAGCAGTACTTC.

The CDR3: CSARVGPPEETQYF. CDR3 DNA: TGCAGCGCTCGAGTAGGGCCACCTGAAGAGACCCAGTACTTC. This chain joins TRBV29-1 and TRBJ2-5, with D unresolved. The ends were cut back, 7 bases at V and 3 bases at J, with 18 bases in the middle. Germline V gene sequence: CDR1 SQVTM, CDR2 ANQGSEA. This CDR3 is built from 14 residues.

In its sample, this clonotype was seen many times. The rearrangement links TRBV7-9 to TRBJ2-7; 9 positions match TRBD1. Trimming cost V 10 bases and J 6 bases; bases outside gene matches: 13. The CDR3 covers 14 residues. From germline, CDR1 is SEHNR and CDR2 FQNEAQ (reference sequence). CDR3 sequence reads: CAMSIGQGYGEQYF. CDR3 sequence (DNA): TGTGCCATGAGTATCGGACAGGGGTACGGCGAGCAGTACTTC.

The V call is TRBV20-1, the J call TRBJ2-7; D call uncertain. Germline V gene lookup returns CDR1 DFQATT and CDR2 SNEGSKA (reference sequence). The V and J ends lost 4 bases and 0 bases respectively, with 10 bases between them. The CDR3 runs 13 residues. The CDR3 is CSATWKSSYEQYF. As DNA, the CDR3 is TGCAGTGCTACCTGGAAGAGCTCCTACGAGCAGTACTTC.

V usage is TRBV7-9 and J usage is TRBJ2-6; D is perhaps TRBD1 (6 bases). There are 18 residues in the CDR3. V gave up 6 bases and J gave up 2 bases, with 20 bases separating them. The germline V gene has CDR1 SEHNR and CDR2 FQNEAQ (reference sequence). The CDR3 here is CASRPTGNRAAGANVLTF. Here the CDR3 DNA reads TGTGCCAGCAGGCCAACCGGGAACAGGGCGGCTGGGGCCAACGTCCTGACTTTC.

This chain connects TRBV5-1 to TRBJ1-1; no firm D call. V dropped 2 bases and J dropped 8 bases, with 10 bases sitting between them. Germline V gives CDR1 SGHRS, CDR2 YFSETQ. CDR3 length equals 12 residues. This CDR3 reads CASSFPGPEAFF. The DNA for the CDR3 is TGCGCCAGCAGCTTTCCGGGCCCGGAAGCTTTCTTT.

This clonotype was picked up many times. This chain links TRBV20-1 with TRBJ2-7; 11 bases line up with TRBD2. CDR3 size: 14 residues. The germline gives CDR1 DFQATT, CDR2 SNEGSKA (reference sequence). With V trimmed by 5 bases and J by 3 bases, 6 bases remained unmatched. CDR3 protein: CSAPGTSGIYEQYF. As DNA, the CDR3 is TGCAGTGCTCCCGGGACTAGCGGAATCTACGAGCAGTACTTC.

This clonotype was counted ten times or more. The chain joins TRBV4-3 to TRBJ1-5; the D is unclear. There are 14 residues in the CDR3. Germline-derived CDR1 and CDR2 are LGHNA and YSLEER. V was trimmed by 0 bases and J by 2 bases, leaving 5 bases between them. Written as DNA, the CDR3 is TGCGCCAGCAGCCAAGATATTGGCAATCAGCCCCAGCATTTT. It translates to CASSQDIGNQPQHF.

This clonotype was seen repeatedly, ten times or more. CDR3 sequence: CASSTSGRASEQYF. The CDR3 nucleotides are TGTGCCAGCAGCACAAGCGGGAGGGCCTCCGAGCAGTACTTC. This rearrangement joins TRBV13 to TRBJ2-7; 10 nucleotides agree with TRBD2. The germline gives CDR1 PRHDT, CDR2 FYEKMQ (reference sequence). Trimming cost V 5 bases and J 6 bases; bases outside gene matches: 7. The CDR3 length is 14 residues.

The chain has TRBV20-1 and TRBJ2-3; TRBD2 matches at 8 bases. The CDR3 runs to 14 residues. The J segment lost 1 base and the V segment lost 3 bases, leaving 3 bases of the junction unmatched. Looked up from germline, CDR1 is DFQATT and CDR2 is SNEGSKA (reference sequence). The CDR3 DNA reads as TGCAGTGCTAGCGCACTAGCGGGCACAGATACGCAGTATTTT. This gives the protein CSASALAGTDTQYF.

This clonotype was seen only a few times. The chain has TRBV6-6 and TRBJ2-3; D remains ambiguous. Looked up from germline, CDR1 is MNHNY and CDR2 is SVGAGI (reference sequence). This CDR3 is 12 amino acids long. V was shortened by 2 bases and J by 6 bases, with 6 bases between the two germline ends. The CDR3 DNA is TGTGCCAGCAGTTACGACGGCGATACGCAGTATTTT. Translation: CASSYDGDTQYF.

At least ten counts were recorded for this clonotype. The CDR3: CARGYEQYF. The CDR3 DNA is TGTGCCAGGGGATACGAGCAGTACTTC. The V call is TRBV2, the J call TRBJ2-7; D unclear. The CDR3 contains 9 residues. CDR1 and CDR2 (germline): SNHLY, FYNNEI. The V gene lost 9 bases and the J gene lost 4 bases, with 4 bases spanning the gap.

This clonotype occurred many times. This chain uses TRBV6-5 with TRBJ2-5; D gene ambiguous. The CDR3 totals 15 residues. Germline-derived CDR1 and CDR2 are MNHEY and SVGAGI. V lost 5 bases and J lost 9, with 22 bases in between. The CDR3, as DNA: TGTGCCAGCAGTCACCCGGGCGCCGCTGAAGTGGCCCAGTACTTC. This translates into CASSHPGAAEVAQYF.

Here the CDR3 reads CASKFSGGITDTQYF. For the CDR3, the DNA is TGTGCCAGCAAATTTAGCGGGGGGATAACAGATACGCAGTATTTT. V usage is TRBV12-3 or TRBV12-4 and J usage is TRBJ2-3; TRBD2 agrees at 10 bases. V gave up 7 bases and J gave up 3 bases; unmatched junction bases: 7. The CDR3 has 15 amino acids.

In this sample, this clonotype turned up many times. This chain joins TRBV24-1 and TRBJ2-5; TRBD2 matches at 7 bases. From germline, CDR1 is KGHDR and CDR2 SFDVKD. V shed 3 bases and J 1 base; nucleotides not matched to a gene: 7. The CDR3 has 16 residues. The CDR3 is CATSDRAGDSQETQYF. CDR3 coding DNA: TGTGCCACCAGTGATCGTGCGGGGGACTCCCAAGAGACCCAGTACTTC.